A selection of T cell receptor beta chains follows, all from one sample in a study of cytomegalovirus exposure and HLA in healthy donors. TCRdb keeps only in-frame clones here, not all; method: immunoSEQ multiplex PCR. The table shows 200,000 to 250,000 clones, with 87% occurring only once. Sequenced material: PBMCs. These receptors all come from a man aged 18 to 30 in good health and CMV-seropositive. Both conserved end residues are part of each CDR3. The D gene is left open where the match is weak. Clone sizes are given selectively: once, few, many, or a class where the clone is expanded.

>-|-|TRBV9|TRBJ1-2
TGTGCCAGCAGCGTCGGGGCATTTCCTAACTATGGCTACACCTTC
CASSVGAFPNYGYTF
>TRBD2|-|TRBV6-7|TRBJ2-7
TGTGCCAGCAGCGGGACTAGCGCGAGGGACGAGCAGTACTTC
CASSGTSARDEQYF
>-|-|TRBV30|TRBJ2-5
TGTGCCTGGAGTGTTCGCGGGACGCAGACCCAGTACTTC
CAWSVRGTQTQYF
>TRBD1|-|TRBV6-6|TRBJ1-2
TGTGCCAGCAGACAGGGGAGTCATGGCTACACCTTC
CASRQGSHGYTF
>-|-|TRBV10-3|TRBJ2-2
TGTGCCATCAGGGAAGGACAGTTTGGGCGTACCGGGGAGCTGTTTTTT
CAIREGQFGRTGELFF
>-|-|TRBV6-1|TRBJ2-7
TGTGCCAGCAGTGCAGTCCCTGAGGGTGCCGAGCAGTACTTC
CASSAVPEGAEQYF
>-|-|TRBV29-1|TRBJ2-1
TGCAGCGTTGCTCGGGGCCTTACCGAGCAGTTCTTC
CSVARGLTEQFF
>-|-|TRBV6-5|TRBJ2-4
TGTGCCAGCAGTTCTAGGGGGGGCGGCATTCAGTACTTC
CASSSRGGGIQYF
>-|-|TRBV29-1|TRBJ1-1
TGCAGCGTTGGGAGGATCTTGAACACTGAAGCTTTCTTT
CSVGRILNTEAFF
>TRBD1|-|TRBV5-1|TRBJ2-2
TGCGCCAGCAGCTCGGACAGGGGGAACACCGGGGAGCTGTTTTTT
CASSSDRGNTGELFF
>-|-|TRBV5-1|TRBJ2-1
TGCGCCAGCAGCCTCCAGGGCGATGAGCAGTTCTTC
CASSLQGDEQFF
>-|-|TRBV28|TRBJ2-1
TGTGCCAGCAGTTTTCGTGCGGGGTGGAATGAGCAGTTCTTC
CASSFRAGWNEQFF
>-|-|TRBV19|TRBJ2-6
TGTGCCAGTAGCCCAGGTAGCTTCTCTGGGGCCAACGTCCTGACTTTC
CASSPGSFSGANVLTF
>TRBD1|-|TRBV9|TRBJ2-7
TGTGCCAGCAGCGTAGCCCCCGGGACAGGGTCCTACGAGCAGTACTTC
CASSVAPGTGSYEQYF
>-|-|TRBV7-9|TRBJ2-7
TGTGCCAGCAGCCCTTCCGAGACAGGCAACCGCTACGAGCAGTACTTC
CASSPSETGNRYEQYF
>-|-|TRBV5-1|TRBJ2-5
TGCGCCAGCAGCTTAGGGGGTCAAGAGACCCAGTACTTC
CASSLGGQETQYF
>TRBD1|-|TRBV27|TRBJ1-2
TGTGCCAGCAGTAGCTGGCCGGGACAGGGGGACCGGGAGGGCTATGGCTACACCTTC
CASSSWPGQGDREGYGYTF
>-|-|TRBV7-2|TRBJ2-7
TGTGCCAGCAGCTTAGGCGGACAGAGGAGCTACGAGCAGTACTTC
CASSLGGQRSYEQYF
>TRBD2|once|TRBV10-2|TRBJ2-5
TGCGCCAGCAGGGAGGGACTAGCGCATAAGTACCAAGAGACCCAGTACTTC
CASREGLAHKYQETQYF
>TRBD1|-|TRBV6-1|TRBJ1-5
TGTGCCAGCAGTGAAGCGACAGGGGCGAGCCAGCCCCAGCATTTT
CASSEATGASQPQHF
>TRBD1|once|TRBV5-1|TRBJ1-1
TGCGCCAGCAGCCTAATCGGACAGGGGGTCGACCGGGACACTGAAGCTTTCTTT
CASSLIGQGVDRDTEAFF
>-|-|TRBV5-5|TRBJ2-1
TGTGCCAGCAGCTTGGCTGGGGGCGGGACCTACAATGAGCAGTTCTTC
CASSLAGGGTYNEQFF
>-|-|TRBV29-1|TRBJ1-1
TGCAGCGTTGCCAGGAACACTGAAGCTTTCTTT
CSVARNTEAFF
>TRBD2|-|TRBV15|TRBJ2-7
TGTGCTACATCCCCAGCGGGATCCTACGAGCAGTACTTC
CATSPAGSYEQYF
>-|-|TRBV6-5|TRBJ1-1
TGTGCCAGCAGTGGCGCAGGGAGGCAAGAAGCTTTCTTT
CASSGAGRQEAFF
>TRBD1|-|TRBV29-1|TRBJ2-1
TGCAGCGTTGAACGGTGGGAATTCGACAGGGGCTCCTACAATGAGCAGTTCTTC
CSVERWEFDRGSYNEQFF
>TRBD1|-|TRBV6-5|TRBJ2-5
TGTGCCAGCAGTCAAACGACAGGGTATGAGACCCAGTACTTC
CASSQTTGYETQYF
>-|once|TRBV28|TRBJ1-1
TGTGCCAGCAGTCGTGGACAGAACACTGAAGCTTTCTTT
CASSRGQNTEAFF
>-|once|TRBV18|TRBJ2-3
TGTGCCAGCTCACCACCGCTCAACACAGATACGCAGTATTTT
CASSPPLNTDTQYF
>TRBD2|-|TRBV27|TRBJ2-1
TGTGCCAGCAGTTGGCTTAGCGGGAATGATGAGCAGTTCTTC
CASSWLSGNDEQFF
>TRBD2|-|TRBV9|TRBJ2-1
TGTGCCAGCAGCGCGGGACTACTTAGCTCCTACAATGAGCAGTTCTTC
CASSAGLLSSYNEQFF
>TRBD2|-|TRBV5-4|TRBJ2-7
TGTGCCAGCAGGCGGGGGGGCGGGGAGCTCTACGAGCAGTACTTC
CASRRGGGELYEQYF
>TRBD1|few|TRBV19|TRBJ2-7
TGTGCCAGTAGTGCTTCCGGGACAGGGGAAAGGCCCTACGAGCAGTACTTC
CASSASGTGERPYEQYF
>-|-|TRBV5-6|TRBJ1-1
TGTGCCAGCAGCCTGGGATTTAGGGGAAGGAACACTGAAGCTTTCTTT
CASSLGFRGRNTEAFF
>TRBD1|-|TRBV4-1|TRBJ1-1
TGCGCCAGCAGCCAAGCCTTTCACAGGGGCACTGAAGCTTTCTTT
CASSQAFHRGTEAFF
>-|-|TRBV28|TRBJ2-7
TGTGCCAGCAGTTTAGTCGGAGACACCTACGAGCAGTACTTC
CASSLVGDTYEQYF
>-|-|TRBV5-1|TRBJ2-1
TGCGCCAGCAGCTTGTTAGGCAGGGGGGGTGAGCAGTTCTTC
CASSLLGRGGEQFF
>-|-|TRBV18|TRBJ1-5
TGTGCCAGCTCCCCAACTAATAACAATCAGCCCCAGCATTTT
CASSPTNNNQPQHF
>-|-|TRBV4-2|TRBJ2-3
TGTGCCAGCAGCCAAGTCACAGATACGCAGTATTTT
CASSQVTDTQYF
>-|-|TRBV4-1|TRBJ1-4
TGCGCCAGCAGCCAAGATGCGAGTTTGACCAATGAAAAACTGTTTTTT
CASSQDASLTNEKLFF
>-|-|TRBV18|TRBJ1-5
TGTGCCAGCTCAACTTCAGGGTTGAGCAATCAGCCCCAGCATTTT
CASSTSGLSNQPQHF
>-|-|TRBV27|TRBJ1-3
TGTGCCAGCAGTTTCCCCCGACGGGGTACCCCAACTGGAAACACCATATATTTT
CASSFPRRGTPTGNTIYF
>-|-|TRBV6-5|TRBJ1-2
TGTGCCAGCAGCCTCGGACATAACTATGGCTACACCTTC
CASSLGHNYGYTF
>-|-|TRBV27|TRBJ2-1
TGTGCCAGCAGTCGTTCAGGGGGGAGTGAGCAGTTCTTC
CASSRSGGSEQFF
>-|-|TRBV27|TRBJ1-2
TGTGCCAGCAGTTTAGACAAGGGGGTGGGCTACACCTTC
CASSLDKGVGYTF
>-|-|TRBV5-1|TRBJ2-7
TGCGCCAGCAGCCCGGAGGCCCATCCCACTACCTACGAGCAGTACTTC
CASSPEAHPTTYEQYF
>-|-|TRBV29-1|TRBJ2-3
TGCAGCGTTGTGGGACGTGGGAGTGGGACAGATACGCAGTATTTT
CSVVGRGSGTDTQYF
>-|-|TRBV4-2|TRBJ2-7
TGTGCCAGCAGCCAAGACGGACTCGCCTCCTACGAGCAGTACTTC
CASSQDGLASYEQYF